This TCR beta chain was recovered during a study of cytomegalovirus exposure and HLA in healthy donors. The germline gives CDR1 MNHEY, CDR2 SMNVEV (reference sequence). V was shortened by 2 bases and J by 0 bases, with 11 bases between the two germline ends. The length of the CDR3 is 15 residues. Primers for the PCR totalled 60 Vbeta and 13 Jbeta. Measured with immunoSEQ multiplex PCR; TCRdb has only the in-frame clones, and not every one. The data hold some 130,000 clones, with around 81% observed a single time. Sequenced material: PBMCs. The receptor comes from a young man in good health and CMV-seronegative. V and J are TRBV27 and TRBJ2-7; D is possibly TRBD2 (6 bases). CDR3 nucleotides: TGTGCCAGCAGTTTAGGGGGGAAATCCTCCTACGAGCAGTACTTC. This sequence encodes CASSLGGKSSYEQYF.